The entry below gives a single TCR beta chain sequence along with its context. Its specificity is unknown. The data were obtained in a study of naive and memory T cell subsets. An equimolar mix of two oligonucleotides served as the beta constant-region primer for TRBC1 and TRBC2. The ligated cDNA underwent four PCR rounds using SP2 and nested alpha and beta constant-region primers. TCRdb used MiXCR to reprocess the UMI-ligation and nested PCR reads, holding one entry per CDR3 protein. The sample comprises around 160,000 distinct CDR3 sequences, about 23% of which are singletons, and roughly 0.1% rests with the top ten. Study-level results: Especially in CD8 cells, naive repertoires contained a few larger clonotypes, possibly CD45RA-re-expressing memory cells.

CDR1 is KGHSH and CDR2 is LQKENI in the germline V gene. CDR3 length: 15 amino acids. V was cut by 3 bases and J by 7 bases, with 15 bases left in between. This clonotype was sampled from a human donor in good health. Sequenced material: naive CD4+ T cells from blood. The chain links TRBV18 to TRBJ1-4; D is possibly TRBD1 (5 bases). The CDR3 loop is CASSPQGALGEKLFF. CDR3 in DNA: TGTGCCAGCTCACCTCAAGGGGCGCTCGGTGAAAAACTGTTTTTT.